This T cell receptor (beta chain) was observed in a study of somatic mutations in cytotoxic T cells in rheumatoid arthritis. Produced via immunoSEQ multiplex PCR; TCRdb's table is partial and in-frame only. The repertoire includes around 10,000 clones, around 75% of them detected once, and about two fifths sits in the top ten. Germline CDR1 LNHNV, CDR2 YYDKDF (reference sequence). The CDR3 runs to 16 residues. The V gene lost 3 bases and the J gene lost 0 bases, with 11 bases spanning the gap. Sequenced material: CD8+ T cells sorted from blood. This receptor was obtained from a man in his 60s in good health. The chain uses TRBV15 and TRBJ2-2, with D possibly called TRBD1 or TRBD2 (5 bases each). The chain's CDR3 is CATSRGVGPNTGELFF. The DNA of the CDR3 is TGTGCCACCAGCAGGGGGGTGGGACCGAACACCGGGGAGCTGTTTTTT.